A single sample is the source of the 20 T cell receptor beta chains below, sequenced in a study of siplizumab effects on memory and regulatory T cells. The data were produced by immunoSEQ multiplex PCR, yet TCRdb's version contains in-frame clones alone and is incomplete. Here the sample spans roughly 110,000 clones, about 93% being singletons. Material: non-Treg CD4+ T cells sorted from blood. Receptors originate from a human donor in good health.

The CDR3 loop reads CASSYTGNQETQYF. CDR3 sequence (DNA): TGTGCCAGCAGCTACACAGGGAACCAAGAGACCCAGTACTTC. The V and J genes are TRBV5-6 and TRBJ2-5, with D maybe TRBD1 (6 bases). The CDR3 is 14 residues long. Germline values: CDR1 SGHDT, CDR2 YYEEEE. Trimming took off 3 bases at V and 0 bases at J, with 9 bases between the two ends.

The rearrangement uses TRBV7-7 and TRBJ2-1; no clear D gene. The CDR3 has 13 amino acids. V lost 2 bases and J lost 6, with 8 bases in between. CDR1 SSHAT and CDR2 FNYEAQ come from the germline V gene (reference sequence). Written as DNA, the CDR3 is TGTGCCAGCAGCTTATCGGCAAGCAATGAGCAGTTCTTC. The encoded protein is CASSLSASNEQFF.

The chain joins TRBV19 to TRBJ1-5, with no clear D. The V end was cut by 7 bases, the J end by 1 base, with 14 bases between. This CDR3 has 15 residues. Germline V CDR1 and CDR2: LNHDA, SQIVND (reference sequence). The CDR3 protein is CASTLGRESNQPQHF. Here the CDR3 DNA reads TGTGCCAGTACCTTAGGACGGGAGAGCAATCAGCCCCAGCATTTT.

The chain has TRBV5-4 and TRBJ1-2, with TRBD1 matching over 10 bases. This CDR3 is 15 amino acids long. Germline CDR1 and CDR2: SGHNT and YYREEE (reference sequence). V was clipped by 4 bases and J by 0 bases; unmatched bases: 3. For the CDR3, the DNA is TGTGCCAGCAGCCCGACAGGGGGCGCTAACTATGGCTACACCTTC. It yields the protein CASSPTGGANYGYTF.

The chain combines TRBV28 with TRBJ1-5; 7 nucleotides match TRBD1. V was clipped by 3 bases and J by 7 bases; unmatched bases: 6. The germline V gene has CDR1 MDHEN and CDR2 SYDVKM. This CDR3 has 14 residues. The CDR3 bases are TGTGCCAGCAGTTTGGGAGGGGGCGTGCAGCCCCAGCATTTT. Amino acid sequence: CASSLGGGVQPQHF.

CDR3 nucleotide sequence: TGCGCCAGCAGCTTGGGGGACAGTAGCAATCAGCCCCAGCATTTT. Residues: CASSLGDSSNQPQHF. The chain uses TRBV5-1 and TRBJ1-5; TRBD1 matches 7 bases. V trimming: 0 bases; J trimming: 0 bases; junction bases outside the gene matches: 0. The CDR3 length is 15 residues. CDR1 and CDR2 from the germline V gene are SGHRS and YFSETQ.

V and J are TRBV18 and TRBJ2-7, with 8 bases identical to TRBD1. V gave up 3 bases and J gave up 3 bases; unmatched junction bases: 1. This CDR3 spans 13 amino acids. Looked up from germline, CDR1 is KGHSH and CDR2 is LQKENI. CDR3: CASSPGTGYEQYF. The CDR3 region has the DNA TGTGCCAGCTCACCCGGGACAGGCTACGAGCAGTACTTC.

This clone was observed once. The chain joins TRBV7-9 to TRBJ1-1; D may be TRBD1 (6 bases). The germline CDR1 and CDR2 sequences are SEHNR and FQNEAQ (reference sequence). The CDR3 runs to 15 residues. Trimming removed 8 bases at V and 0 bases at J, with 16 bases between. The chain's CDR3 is CASQVAGTMNTEAFF. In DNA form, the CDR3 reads TGTGCCAGCCAGGTGGCAGGGACAATGAACACTGAAGCTTTCTTT.

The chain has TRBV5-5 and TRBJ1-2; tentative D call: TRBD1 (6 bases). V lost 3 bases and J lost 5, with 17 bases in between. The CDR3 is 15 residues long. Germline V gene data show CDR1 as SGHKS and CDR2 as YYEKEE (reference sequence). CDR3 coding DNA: TGTGCCAGCAGCTCCGCCCCCAGGGGTGGGTATGGCTACACCTTC. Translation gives CASSSAPRGGYGYTF.

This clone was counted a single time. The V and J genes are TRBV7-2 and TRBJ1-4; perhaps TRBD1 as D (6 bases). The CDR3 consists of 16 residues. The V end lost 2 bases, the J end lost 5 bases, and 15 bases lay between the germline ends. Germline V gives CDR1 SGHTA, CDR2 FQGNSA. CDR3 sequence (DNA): TGTGCCAGCAGCTTATATGGAGGAGGGGGAAATGAAAAACTGTTTTTT. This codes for CASSLYGGGGNEKLFF.

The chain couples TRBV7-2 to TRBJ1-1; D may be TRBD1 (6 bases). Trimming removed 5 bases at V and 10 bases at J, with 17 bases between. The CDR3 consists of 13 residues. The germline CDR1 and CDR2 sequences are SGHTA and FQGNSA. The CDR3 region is CASSQDGGDGAFF. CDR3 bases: TGTGCCAGCAGCCAAGATGGGGGCGACGGAGCTTTCTTT.

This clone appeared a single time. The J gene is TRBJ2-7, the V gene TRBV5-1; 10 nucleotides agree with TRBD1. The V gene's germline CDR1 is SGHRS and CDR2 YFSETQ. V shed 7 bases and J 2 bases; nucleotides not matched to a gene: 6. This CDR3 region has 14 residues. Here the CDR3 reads CASQGTGAPYEQYF. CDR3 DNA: TGCGCCAGCCAAGGGACAGGGGCCCCCTACGAGCAGTACTTC.

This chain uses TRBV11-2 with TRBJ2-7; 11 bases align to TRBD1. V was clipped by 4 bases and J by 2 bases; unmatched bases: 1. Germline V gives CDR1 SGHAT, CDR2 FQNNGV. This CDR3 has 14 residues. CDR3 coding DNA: TGTGCCAGCAGCTCGGGACAGGGGGCCTACGAGCAGTACTTC. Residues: CASSSGQGAYEQYF.

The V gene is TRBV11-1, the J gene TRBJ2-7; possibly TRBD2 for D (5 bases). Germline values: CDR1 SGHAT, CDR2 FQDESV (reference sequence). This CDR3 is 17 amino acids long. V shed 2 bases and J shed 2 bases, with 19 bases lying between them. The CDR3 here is CASSLFPRANGAYEQYF. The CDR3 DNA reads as TGTGCCAGCAGCTTATTCCCCCGTGCGAACGGGGCCTACGAGCAGTACTTC.

The CDR3 sequence is CASIGGGRFNEQFF. The CDR3 coding sequence is TGCGCCAGCATTGGGGGGGGGCGTTTCAATGAGCAGTTCTTC. The V call is TRBV10-2, the J call TRBJ2-1; D might be TRBD2 (7 bases). The CDR3 has 14 residues. Germline loops: CDR1 WSHSY, CDR2 SAAADI. V was shortened by 7 bases and J by 6 bases, with 16 bases between the two germline ends.

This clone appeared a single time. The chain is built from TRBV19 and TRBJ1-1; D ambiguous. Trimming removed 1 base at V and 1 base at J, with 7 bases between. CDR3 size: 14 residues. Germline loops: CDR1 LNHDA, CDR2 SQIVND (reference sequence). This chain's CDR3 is CASSIGRANTEAFF. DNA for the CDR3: TGTGCCAGTAGTATAGGAAGAGCGAACACTGAAGCTTTCTTT.

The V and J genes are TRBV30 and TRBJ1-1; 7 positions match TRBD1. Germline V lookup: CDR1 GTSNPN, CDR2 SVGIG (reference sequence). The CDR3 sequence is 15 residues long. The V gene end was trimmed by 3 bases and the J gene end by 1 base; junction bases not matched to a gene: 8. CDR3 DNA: TGTGCCTGGAGCCTTCAGTGGACAGGGAACACTGAAGCTTTCTTT. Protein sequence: CAWSLQWTGNTEAFF.

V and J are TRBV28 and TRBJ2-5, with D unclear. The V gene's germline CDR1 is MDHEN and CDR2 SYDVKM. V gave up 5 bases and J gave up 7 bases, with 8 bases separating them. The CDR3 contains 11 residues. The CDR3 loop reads CASSDHGTQYF. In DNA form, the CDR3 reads TGTGCCAGCAGTGATCACGGGACCCAGTACTTC.

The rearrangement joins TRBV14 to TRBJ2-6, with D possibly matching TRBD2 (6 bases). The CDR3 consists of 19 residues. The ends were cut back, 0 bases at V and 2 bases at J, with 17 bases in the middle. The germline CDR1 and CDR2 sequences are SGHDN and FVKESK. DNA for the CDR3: TGTGCCAGCAGCCAAGAGAGGTATCCCCGGGGGACTGGGGCCAACGTCCTGACTTTC. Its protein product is CASSQERYPRGTGANVLTF. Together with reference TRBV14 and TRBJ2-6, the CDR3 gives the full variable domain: EAGVTQFPSHSVIEKGQTVTLRCDPISGHDNLYWYRRVMGKEIKFLLHFVKESKQDESGMPNNRFLAERTGGTYSTLKVQPAELEDSGVYFCASSQERYPRGTGANVLTFGAGSRLTVL.

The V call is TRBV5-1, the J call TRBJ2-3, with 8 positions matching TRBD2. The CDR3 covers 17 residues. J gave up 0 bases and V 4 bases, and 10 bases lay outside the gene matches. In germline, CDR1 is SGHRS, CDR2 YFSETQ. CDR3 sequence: CASSGGSTSGSTDTQYF. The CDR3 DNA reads TGCGCCAGCAGCGGGGGGTCAACTAGCGGTAGCACAGATACGCAGTATTTT.